The rows below give T cell receptor beta chains drawn from one sample of a study of blood T cell repertoires in COVID-19. Data came from immunoSEQ multiplex PCR; TCRdb stores just in-frame clones and leaves some out. In the table there are over 200,000 clones, about 90% of which are singletons. What was sequenced was peripheral blood. The receptors here all came from a young man with COVID-19, enrolled during active disease. CDR3s include the opening cysteine and the closing phenylalanine or tryptophan. The D gene is left open where the match is weak. Expanded clones are given a class, and other clones once, few, many or no size at all.

CDR3nt | CDR3aa | d_gene | j_gene | v_gene | abundance
TGTGCCAGCAGCGTACAGGGCAGTTCACCCCTCCACTTT | CASSVQGSSPLHF | NA | TRBJ1-6 | TRBV9 | NA
TGTGCCAGCAGTCAGGGGACAGGAATTAGCCGGACTGAAGCTTTCTTT | CASSQGTGISRTEAFF | TRBD1 | TRBJ1-1 | TRBV4-2 | NA
TGTGCCAGCAGCTTGGAGACAGGGGACGAGCAGTACTTC | CASSLETGDEQYF | TRBD1 | TRBJ2-7 | TRBV5-4 | NA
TGTGCCAGCAGCGGGACAGACGTAGTCAACTCCTACGAGCAGTACTTC | CASSGTDVVNSYEQYF | TRBD1 | TRBJ2-7 | TRBV7-9 | NA
TGTGCCAGCAGCGCCGGGTCCCCCTACGAGCAGTACTTC | CASSAGSPYEQYF | NA | TRBJ2-7 | TRBV9 | NA
TGTGCCAGCAGCAGTTTATGGGGATATTTGACAGGGGCCACCGGGGAGCTGTTTTTT | CASSSLWGYLTGATGELFF | TRBD1 | TRBJ2-2 | TRBV27 | NA
TGTGCCAGTACTCCTCCCGCAGGGTTGGGAAACACCATATATTTT | CASTPPAGLGNTIYF | NA | TRBJ1-3 | TRBV19 | NA
TGTGCCAGCTCACCAAACACAGGGAAGAACACTGAAGCTTTCTTT | CASSPNTGKNTEAFF | NA | TRBJ1-1 | TRBV18 | once
TGCGCCAGCAGCCAAAGCGGGACAGGTTATGAAAAACTGTTTTTT | CASSQSGTGYEKLFF | TRBD1 | TRBJ1-4 | TRBV4-1 | few
TGTGCCAGCAGCTTACCTCCACGAGGAGATACGCAGTATTTT | CASSLPPRGDTQYF | NA | TRBJ2-3 | TRBV7-8 | NA
TGTGCCAGCAGCTTAGTGGGACAGGGCTCCTACGAGCAGTACTTC | CASSLVGQGSYEQYF | TRBD1 | TRBJ2-7 | TRBV7-2 | NA
TGTGCCAGCTCACCGGGACAGGGAACCGGGGAGCTGTTTTTT | CASSPGQGTGELFF | TRBD1 | TRBJ2-2 | TRBV18 | NA
TGCGCCAGCACGGCGGTTTTTTCACCCAAAGATACGCAGTATTTT | CASTAVFSPKDTQYF | NA | TRBJ2-3 | TRBV4-1 | NA
TGTGCCAGCACCATTGGACAGGGGTTCAACGAGCAGTACTTC | CASTIGQGFNEQYF | TRBD1 | TRBJ2-7 | TRBV25-1 | once
TGTGCCAGCAGTTATGCCGGACAGGGGGCTTTTGGGTATGGCTACACCTTC | CASSYAGQGAFGYGYTF | TRBD1 | TRBJ1-2 | TRBV6-2/TRBV6-3 | NA
TGTGCCAGCAGCTCCGCTACAGGAGACACCTACGAGCAGTACTTC | CASSSATGDTYEQYF | NA | TRBJ2-7 | TRBV7-9 | NA
TGTGCCAGCTCACGCCCGGTGGGGGGGGAAGGCTATGGCTACACCTTC | CASSRPVGGEGYGYTF | NA | TRBJ1-2 | TRBV18 | NA
TGTGCCAGCAGTTTCGGAGACTTGAACACCGGGGAGCTGTTTTTT | CASSFGDLNTGELFF | NA | TRBJ2-2 | TRBV28 | NA
TGTGCCAGCAGACGTAGCTACGAGCAGTACTTC | CASRRSYEQYF | NA | TRBJ2-7 | TRBV28 | few
TGCGCCAGCAGCCAACAACAGGGATTTGGAAACACCATATATTTT | CASSQQQGFGNTIYF | NA | TRBJ1-3 | TRBV4-3 | NA
TGTGCCAGCAGCTTCTTCGGGGACACTGAAGCTTTCTTT | CASSFFGDTEAFF | NA | TRBJ1-1 | TRBV7-9 | NA
TGCGCCAGCAGCTTGGCCCCGGACAGGAACTCCTACGAGCAGTACTTC | CASSLAPDRNSYEQYF | TRBD1 | TRBJ2-7 | TRBV5-1 | NA
TGTGCCAGCAGTCCTTCCACGAAGACAGGGGTTTTTGAAAAACTGTTTTTT | CASSPSTKTGVFEKLFF | TRBD1 | TRBJ1-4 | TRBV28 | once
TGTGCCAGCAGTGGGGGACAGGGGGTGACCTACAATGAGCAGTTCTTC | CASSGGQGVTYNEQFF | TRBD1 | TRBJ2-1 | TRBV2 | NA
TGTGCCAGCACCAACGGACAGGGTGCGTCTGAAGCTTTCTTT | CASTNGQGASEAFF | TRBD1 | TRBJ1-1 | TRBV28 | few
TGTGCCAGTAGCCTTATTACAGGGTATCAGCCCCAGCATTTT | CASSLITGYQPQHF | NA | TRBJ1-5 | TRBV19 | once
TGTGCCAGCAGAACCGGGACAACTCCGACCTACGAGCAGTACTTC | CASRTGTTPTYEQYF | NA | TRBJ2-7 | TRBV7-8 | NA
TGTGCCAGCAGTTTTGGACAGGGAGCTGAAAAACTGTTTTTT | CASSFGQGAEKLFF | TRBD1 | TRBJ1-4 | TRBV28 | NA
TGTGCCAGCAGCCTCGGGACAGGGGGAACTTCACCCCTCCACTTT | CASSLGTGGTSPLHF | TRBD1 | TRBJ1-6 | TRBV7-2 | NA
TGTGCCAGTAATAACTTGGGGGCCGGCTCCTATGGCTACACCTTC | CASNNLGAGSYGYTF | NA | TRBJ1-2 | TRBV6-5 | NA
TGTGCCAGCAGCCAACAGGGGCAGGTCGCTGAAGCTTTCTTT | CASSQQGQVAEAFF | NA | TRBJ1-1 | TRBV14 | NA
TGTGCCAGCTCACTACAGGGGGCGATTGGCTATGGCTACACCTTC | CASSLQGAIGYGYTF | TRBD1 | TRBJ1-2 | TRBV18 | NA
TGTGCCAGCAACAGCCGACCCCCCGACGGCTACACCTTC | CASNSRPPDGYTF | NA | TRBJ1-2 | TRBV28 | NA
TGTGCCAGCAGCGACAACCGGGACTACGAGCAGTACTTC | CASSDNRDYEQYF | NA | TRBJ2-7 | TRBV11-1 | few
TGTGCCAGCAGTTTAATCGGGACATCTAATGAAAAACTGTTTTTT | CASSLIGTSNEKLFF | NA | TRBJ1-4 | TRBV28 | NA
TGTGCCAGCAGCCCATGGTGGGGACAGGGTAATTCACCCCTCCACTTT | CASSPWWGQGNSPLHF | TRBD1 | TRBJ1-6 | TRBV7-9 | NA
TGTGCCATCAGTCCGACAGGGAAGAGGGACTACGAGCAGTACTTC | CAISPTGKRDYEQYF | TRBD1 | TRBJ2-7 | TRBV10-3 | NA
TGTGCCAGCAGTTACATTGGGACAGGGAATACTGAGCAGTTCTTC | CASSYIGTGNTEQFF | TRBD1 | TRBJ2-1 | TRBV6-5 | NA
TGTGCCAGCAGCAAAGTCCTATGGTACTACGACCTCACGAACACCGGGGAGCTGTTTTTT | CASSKVLWYYDLTNTGELFF | NA | TRBJ2-2 | TRBV21-1 | NA
TGTGCCAGCAGCTCTGGACTAGGTAGCACCGGGGAGCTGTTTTTT | CASSSGLGSTGELFF | TRBD2 | TRBJ2-2 | TRBV11-3 | NA
TGTGCCAGCAGTAGGGGCCGGACAGGGGGTGGCTACAGGGACACTGAAGCTTTCTTT | CASSRGRTGGGYRDTEAFF | TRBD1 | TRBJ1-1 | TRBV27 | few
TGTGCCAGCAGCTTTCTCCGGACAGGGGTCACTGAAGCTTTCTTT | CASSFLRTGVTEAFF | TRBD1 | TRBJ1-1 | TRBV7-9 | NA
TGTGCCAGCAGTGCGACACCGTGGAGCAATCAGCCCCAGCATTTT | CASSATPWSNQPQHF | NA | TRBJ1-5 | TRBV27 | NA
TGTGCCAGCAGCTTGGGTCAGGCGGGCCTCTACGAGCAGTACTTC | CASSLGQAGLYEQYF | NA | TRBJ2-7 | TRBV5-8 | NA
TGTGCCAGCAGCCCCGGGGGTTCACCCCTCCACTTT | CASSPGGSPLHF | NA | TRBJ1-6 | TRBV12-3/TRBV12-4 | NA
TGTGCCAGCTGCCGGACAGGGGGCGACACCGGGGAGCTGTTTTTT | CASCRTGGDTGELFF | TRBD1 | TRBJ2-2 | TRBV27 | NA
TGTGCCAGCAGTTTTCTCAGAGGGGGGGCCGCAGGCTACGAGCAGTACTTC | CASSFLRGGAAGYEQYF | NA | TRBJ2-7 | TRBV27 | NA
TGTGCCAGCAGCCCGAGGGCCCCGGGCACTGAAGCTTTCTTT | CASSPRAPGTEAFF | NA | TRBJ1-1 | TRBV7-2 | NA
TGTGCCAGCAGCTTAGCAGGGACACTATCCTACGAGCAGTACTTC | CASSLAGTLSYEQYF | NA | TRBJ2-7 | TRBV7-2 | NA
TGTGCCAGCAGCAAAGAATACCGGTGGGGCAACCCATACACCGGGGAGCTGTTTTTT | CASSKEYRWGNPYTGELFF | NA | TRBJ2-2 | TRBV21-1 | NA
TGCGCCAGCAGCTTGGCATCTAGCGGAAGCTGGGGTTCTCTCGAGCAGTACTTC | CASSLASSGSWGSLEQYF | TRBD2 | TRBJ2-7 | TRBV5-1 | NA
TGTGCCAGCAGCTCGGGAAGCCAAGAGACCCAGTACTTC | CASSSGSQETQYF | NA | TRBJ2-5 | TRBV7-3 | NA
TGCGCCAGCAGCCTTACTAGGGGGACTGAAGCTTTCTTT | CASSLTRGTEAFF | NA | TRBJ1-1 | TRBV4-1 | NA
TGTGCCAGTACAGGGGGGTCCTACGAGCAGTACTTC | CASTGGSYEQYF | NA | TRBJ2-7 | TRBV19 | once